This T cell receptor beta chain was captured in a study of cytomegalovirus exposure and HLA in healthy donors. Study summary: Researchers previously reported finding 90 million to 120 million unique TCR beta sequences from around 200 million T cells.

The V gene lost 1 base and the J gene lost 9 bases, with 19 bases spanning the gap. The CDR3 consists of 17 residues. Looked up from germline, CDR1 is LNHDA and CDR2 is SQIVND (reference sequence). With regard to this clone: Its antigen is unidentified.

General study results and limits: For most subjects, TCR beta sequences were reported to predict HLA-A and HLA-B alleles with accuracy.

13 Jbeta primers and 60 Vbeta primers were used for the PCR. Sequenced by immunoSEQ multiplex PCR; TCRdb stores in-frame clones only, minus some. The sample yields approximately 200,000 clones, over 75% seen once. The sequence was collected from a boy younger than 10 in good health and CMV-seronegative. Sequencing was carried out using PBMCs. The V and J genes are TRBV19 and TRBJ1-6; possible D gene TRBD1, 5 bases. The CDR3: CASSIVATDGGFSPLHF. The CDR3 DNA sequence: TGTGCCAGTAGTATAGTGGCGACGGACGGGGGATTTTCACCCCTCCACTTT.